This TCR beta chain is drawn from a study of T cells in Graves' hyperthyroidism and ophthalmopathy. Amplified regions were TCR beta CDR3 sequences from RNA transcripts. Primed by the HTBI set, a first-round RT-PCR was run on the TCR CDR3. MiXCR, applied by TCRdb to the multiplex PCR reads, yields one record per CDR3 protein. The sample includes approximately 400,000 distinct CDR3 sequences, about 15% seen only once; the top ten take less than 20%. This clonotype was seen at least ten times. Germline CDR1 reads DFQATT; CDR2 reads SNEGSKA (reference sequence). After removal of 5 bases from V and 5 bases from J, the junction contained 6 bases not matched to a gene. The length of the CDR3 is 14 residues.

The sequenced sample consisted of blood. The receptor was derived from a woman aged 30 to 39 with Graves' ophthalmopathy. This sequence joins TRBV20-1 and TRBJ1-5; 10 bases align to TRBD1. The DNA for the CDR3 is TGCAGTGCTTCGGCGACAGGGGGCCATCAGCCCCAGCATTTT. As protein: CSASATGGHQPQHF.